These 4 T cell receptor beta chains originate from one sample sequenced in a study of CD8 T cells in Susac syndrome. A quantity of roughly 0.5 to 1 ug RNA underwent reverse transcription using random hexamers. A single record per CDR3 protein comes from TCRdb applying MiXCR to the immunoSEQ multiplex PCR reads. Of 150,000 or so distinct CDR3 sequences in the sample, 90% to 97% are singletons; the top ten hold around 0.12%. Sequences were obtained from CD4+ T cells from PBMCs. The receptors come from a human donor with Susac syndrome.

This clonotype was seen a single time. The junction shows a germline mismatch at one end, possibly a read error. V and J are TRBV7-7 and TRBJ2-5; 10 bases agree with TRBD2. The length of the CDR3 is 15 residues. Germline V gives CDR1 SSHAT, CDR2 FNYEAQ (reference sequence). CDR3 in DNA: TGTGCTAGCAGCCAAGCGGGAGGGGCCCAAGAGACCCAGTACTTC. Translated: CASSQAGGAQETQYF.

The chain recombines TRBV15 with TRBJ2-3; the D gene is possibly TRBD1 (5 bases). This CDR3 has 14 residues. Germline V gives CDR1 LNHNV, CDR2 YYDKDF (reference sequence). Trimming removed 1 base from V and 8 bases from J, with 13 bases in between. The DNA of the CDR3 is TGTGCCACCAGCAGAGGGTTAGGGGTCTCTACGCAGTATTTT. This sequence encodes CATSRGLGVSTQYF.

V usage is TRBV15 and J usage is TRBJ2-4; 7 bases are a match to TRBD2. The J segment lost 6 bases and the V segment lost 0 bases, leaving 8 bases of the junction unmatched. CDR3 length: 16 amino acids. Per the germline V gene, CDR1 is LNHNV and CDR2 is YYDKDF (reference sequence). The CDR3 is CATSRDPTSEGNIQYF. CDR3 bases: TGTGCCACCAGCAGAGATCCCACTAGCGAGGGAAACATTCAGTACTTC.

The J gene is TRBJ2-1, the V gene TRBV20-1; no firm D call. The germline CDR1 and CDR2 sequences are DFQATT and SNEGSKA (reference sequence). The V and J ends lost 3 bases and 8 bases respectively, with 11 bases between them. CDR3 length: 12 amino acids. For the CDR3, the DNA is TGCAGTGCTAGGAGGTCCGGCGATGAGCAGTTCTTC. Translating it yields CSARRSGDEQFF.